This T cell receptor delta chain appears in the sequencing data of a study of gamma-delta T cells after stem cell transplantation. In this sample, this clone turned up a few times. Other nucleotide sequences in the sample specify the same CDR3. The germline V gene encodes CDR1 GEAIGNYY and CDR2 EKD. This CDR3 comprises 20 residues. J was trimmed by 0 bases and V by 3 bases; bases with no gene match: 18. With CATT, TCRdb re-called clones from the RT-PCR reads. There are more than 4,500 delta-chain clones in the sample; around 2% occur only once, and 15% to 20% lies in the top ten. The receptor was derived from a human donor. It is not recorded whose cells these are; they may come from a transplant donor. This chain links TRDV2 with TRDJ1; 10 bases fit TRDD3. What was sequenced was gamma-delta T cells. The CDR3 DNA is TGTGCCTGTGACGCGCTCCCAACGGGGAGGGGGATACGCCACACCGATAAACTCATCTTT. Protein product: CACDALPTGRGIRHTDKLIF.